This TCR beta chain comes out of a study of T cell responses to AZD1222 COVID-19 vaccine (dated by TCRdb to the early 2020s). Background on the whole study: A total of approximately 250 trial participants underwent TCR sequencing, of whom under 220 had received two doses of AZD1222 and 26 had received two doses of the MenACWY control vaccine. Trial participants were enrolled by age into subgroups of 18-55, 56-69 and 70-plus years, and approximately 150, 30 and 60 TCR-sequenced participants, respectively, were included in these subgroups.

This specimen's time point label, per the study, means: about 28 days (+/-7) after the second vaccine dose. AZD1222 recipients given second doses at about 4 weeks or at about 12 weeks were pooled, since spike-specific TCR depth and breadth were not found to differ between the two schedules. Vaccinee samples were obtained from the UK trials COV001 and COV002, which included a single-blind randomized controlled phase 2/3 trial of AZD1222 (ChAdOx1 nCoV-19) in healthy adults. Trial participant PBMC samples were collected at day 0 and day 28 after the second dose for TCRbeta chain sequencing. On the study overall, not on this receptor specifically: Because no day 14 peak-response samples were available, the repertoires could be characterized only after the peak T cell response. Participants were mostly white British, with more females than males. The authors suggested clonal diversity may have been underestimated. The 56-69-year group was small, and its depth increase did not reach significance, likely because of low power. Conclusions about previously exposed vaccinees were limited because only a handful of AZD1222 recipients were SARS-CoV-2 seropositive at baseline. Reportedly, close to half of the unique spike-specific TCRs recognized epitopes lying outside the regions that are mutated in the B.1.351 and B.1.1.7 variants. Vaccine-associated CD4 TCRs spanned the whole spike protein, with dominant responses in regions 160-218 and 743-854. Spike-specific TCR breadth and depth rose significantly after two AZD1222 doses compared with day 0 and with MenACWY recipients.

Based on the germline V gene (reference sequence), the CDR1 and CDR2 sequences are DFQATT and SNEGSKA. Its CDR3 holds 14 amino acids, cysteine through phenylalanine. Only the CDR3 portion is preserved as DNA: 42 bases, with reading frame beginning at the first base. V has 3 bases trimmed and J has 3 bases trimmed; junction bases matching no gene number 7. Concerning this clone itself: Which antigen it targets is not known. Base qualities are not recorded, but no much larger clone differs from it by a single base.

The CDR3 regions of human TCRbeta chains were analyzed by immunosequencing. Per the source publication's procedure: Repertoire TCRs were checked for matches against a reference library of SARS-CoV-2-specific TCRs that had been generated using the MIRA antigen-specificity platform. Breadth was defined as the fraction of unique TCRs that were SARS-CoV-2-associated. Depth was defined as the fraction of total T cells that were SARS-CoV-2-associated. Each spike-specific TCR was assigned to its reactive spike region and to a CD4 or CD8 class using the MIRA data. Log10-transformed breadth and depth values were compared by one-way ANOVA with Sidak's multiple comparisons tests. The immuneACCESS repertoire file appears here via TCRdb, limited to in-frame rearrangements. These files lack a portion of the clones; in checked studies, under half of the deficit traces to unresolved V genes, and the cause of the others is not known. From that table come the V and J calls and clone size; the DNA was used to work out D and trimming. This sample comprises roughly 120,000 clones, approximately 90% of them detected only once. The ten largest account for about 15% of the sample.

Sequencing was performed on peripheral blood, taken 28 days after the second AZD1222 dose. The chain joins TRBV20-1 to TRBJ1-2; 7 central bases correspond to TRBD1. The source of this sequence is an adult who received the AZD1222 COVID-19 vaccine. The DNA sequence is as follows: TGCAGTGCTAGTTCAGGGGGAAACGACTATGGCTACACCTTC. It translates as CSASSGGNDYGYTF.